The source of this T cell receptor (beta chain) is a study of blood T cell repertoires in COVID-19. The CDR3 is 18 amino acids. Germline-derived CDR1 and CDR2 are MNHNS and SASEGT. Trimming cost V 4 bases and J 2 bases; bases outside gene matches: 11. Profiling relied on immunoSEQ multiplex PCR, and the TCRdb table lists in-frame clones only, not all of them. The sample contains a few hundred thousand clones, approximately 90% of which appear only once. This clonotype originated in a man aged 55 to 69 who had recovered from COVID-19. The rearrangement uses TRBV6-1 and TRBJ2-3, with 11 bases lining up with TRBD2. Sequenced sample: peripheral blood. CDR3 loop: CASSAAIAGGLLTDTQYF. CDR3 sequence (DNA): TGTGCCAGCAGTGCTGCCATAGCGGGGGGGCTTCTCACAGATACGCAGTATTTT.